Listed here is a single TCR beta chain. Its antigen is unknown. The record originates from a study of lymphopenia after photon versus proton radiotherapy. Regarding the study as a whole: Under photons, naive T cells and diversity fell while effector/memory populations rose. Survival link was tested only in deceased patients; proton benefit remains a possibility. Oligoclonal CD8+ Temra expansion after nadir drove photon patients' diversity drop. Larger post-nadir TCR diversity loss correlated inversely with survival in deceased patients.

The CDR3 length is 16 residues. Germline CDR1 SGHTA, CDR2 FQGTGA. The J segment lost 5 bases and the V segment lost 4 bases, leaving 5 bases of the junction unmatched. The method was immunoSEQ multiplex PCR; TCRdb's version includes in-frame clones alone and lacks a portion of them. This table holds 40,000 to 55,000 clones, 92% found once. Sequencing was performed on peripheral blood, taken from a patient treated with photon-based radiotherapy. V and J are TRBV7-3 and TRBJ2-3; 14 bases map to TRBD2. The receptor was derived from a woman in her forties with cholangiocarcinoma. CDR3 protein: CASSSLGTSGRDTQYF. The DNA for the CDR3 is TGTGCCAGCAGCTCGCTCGGGACTAGCGGGAGAGATACGCAGTATTTT.